This is a list of T cell receptor beta chains from one sample in a study of regulatory T cells in long-lasting Graves disease. Each CDR3 protein is one row after TCRdb ran MiXCR on the multiplex PCR reads. Of 530,000 or so distinct CDR3 sequences detected, 13% appear once; the ten largest clones hold roughly a tenth. The sample also formed part of further work on T cells in Graves' hyperthyroidism and ophthalmopathy.

The sequencing used peripheral blood mononuclear cells (PBMCs), collected at new diagnosis, from a patient treated with antithyroid drugs. These receptors originate from a man aged 25-40 years with Graves disease. CDR3s include the opening cysteine and the closing phenylalanine or tryptophan. The D gene is left open where the match is weak. Only part of the rows carry a size: once, few, many, or a class if the clone is expanded.

j_call,v_call,d_call,clone_size,cdr3_nt,cdr3_aa
TRBJ1-6,TRBV28,NA,many,TGTGCCAGCATGACAGCTAATTCACCCCTCCACTTT,CASMTANSPLHF
TRBJ2-7,TRBV30,TRBD1,many,TGTGCCTGGAGTGTATTCAGGACAGGTGTCGAGCAGTACTTC,CAWSVFRTGVEQYF
TRBJ2-5,TRBV18,NA,few,TGTGCCAGCTCACAGGGCTTGGGGTTGGAGACCCAGTACTTC,CASSQGLGLETQYF
TRBJ1-2,TRBV20-1,NA,many,TGCAGTGCCGGGACTTCGACCTATGGCTACACCTTC,CSAGTSTYGYTF
TRBJ2-3,TRBV2,TRBD2,many,TGTGCCAGCAGTCCCCCGAGGGCTAGCGGGGATACGCAGTATTTT,CASSPPRASGDTQYF
TRBJ2-1,TRBV5-1,NA,few,TGCGCCAGCAGACTGGGCCCGCTATGGGGAATCTACAATGAGCAGTTCTTC,CASRLGPLWGIYNEQFF
TRBJ1-1,TRBV25-1,NA,many,TGTGCCAGCAGTGAGGGGGGCTTGAACACTGAAGCTTTCTTT,CASSEGGLNTEAFF
TRBJ2-5,TRBV3-1,NA,many,TGTGCCAGCAGCTCAGACTGGGGGACACAAGGCTTC,CASSSDWGTQGF
TRBJ2-3,TRBV2,TRBD2,many,TGTGCCAGCAGTGGGTCACTAGCGGGAGTTACGGATACGCAGTATTTT,CASSGSLAGVTDTQYF
TRBJ1-2,TRBV12-3/TRBV12-4,NA,many,TGTGCCAGCAGACAAGGGGTTAACTATGGCTACACCTTC,CASRQGVNYGYTF
TRBJ2-7,TRBV7-9,TRBD2,many,TGTGCCAGCAGCTTGACCGGGGAGGGGTACGAGCAGTACTTC,CASSLTGEGYEQYF
TRBJ2-7,TRBV6-5,NA,many,TGTGCCAGCAGTTACTCGTCGCTATACGAGCAGTACTTC,CASSYSSLYEQYF
TRBJ1-2,TRBV2,TRBD1,many,TGTGCCAGCAGTCTTGGACAGGGGGCTAACTATGGCTACACCTTC,CASSLGQGANYGYTF
TRBJ1-2,TRBV18,NA,many,TGTGCCAGCTCGGTCGGGGCGGTTGGCTACACCTTC,CASSVGAVGYTF
TRBJ2-1,TRBV2,TRBD2,many,TGTGCCAGCAGCGCCTTAGCACCCCCCTCTAGCGGGAGTCCCAACAATGAGCAGTTCTTC,CASSALAPPSSGSPNNEQFF
TRBJ2-7,TRBV3-1,TRBD2,many,TGTGCCAGCAGCCAAAGGGGAGCGGGAGAAACCGAGCAGTACTTC,CASSQRGAGETEQYF
TRBJ2-1,TRBV7-9,TRBD1,many,TGTGCCAGCAGCCACGATGTGGACAGGTACAATGAGCAGTTCTTC,CASSHDVDRYNEQFF
TRBJ1-4,TRBV10-2,TRBD1,NA,TGCGCCAGCAGTGAGACGACAGGGAGGAATGAAAAACTGTTTTTT,CASSETTGRNEKLFF
TRBJ2-5,TRBV9,TRBD2,many,TGTGCCAGCAGCGAGGGGACTAGCGGGAGTGGAGAGACCCAGTACTTC,CASSEGTSGSGETQYF
TRBJ2-5,TRBV7-8,TRBD2,medium-sized,TGTGCCAGCAGCTTTAACTCTGGACTAGCGGGGGAGACCCAGTACTTC,CASSFNSGLAGETQYF
TRBJ2-1,TRBV19,TRBD2,few,TGTGCCAGTACCACGCGGCTCCGGACTAGCGATGAGCAGTTCTTC,CASTTRLRTSDEQFF
TRBJ2-3,TRBV12-3/TRBV12-4,NA,many,TGTGCCAGCAGGAAGGGGGGCGCCTCTAGCACAGATACGCAGTATTTT,CASRKGGASSTDTQYF
TRBJ2-3,TRBV7-9,TRBD1,many,TGTGCCAGCAGCCAAACAGGGGGTGCCACAGATACGCAGTATTTT,CASSQTGGATDTQYF
TRBJ1-5,TRBV15,NA,many,TGTGCCACCAGCCCGACTGTCGAGCAGCCCCAGCATTTT,CATSPTVEQPQHF
TRBJ2-1,TRBV27,TRBD1,few,TGTGCCAGCAGTTTCGGGACAGGACTCAATGAGCAGTTCTTC,CASSFGTGLNEQFF
TRBJ1-1,TRBV15,NA,many,TGTGCCACCAGCAGAGCCAGGGGCGTTAACACTGAAGCTTTCTTT,CATSRARGVNTEAFF
TRBJ1-2,TRBV5-1,TRBD1,NA,TGCGCCAGCAGCTTACATATCGGACAGGGAGATGGCTACACCTTC,CASSLHIGQGDGYTF
TRBJ1-2,TRBV3-1,NA,few,TGTGCCAGCAGCCAAGAAGGCCGGGCCAATTATGGCTACACCTTC,CASSQEGRANYGYTF
TRBJ2-5,TRBV5-6,NA,few,TGTGCCAGCAGCTTGGATGGGAGGACAGAGACCCAGTACTTC,CASSLDGRTETQYF
TRBJ2-1,TRBV12-3/TRBV12-4,TRBD2,many,TGTGCCAGCGGGAGCGCGGGAGCCGGCTACAATGAGCAGTTCTTC,CASGSAGAGYNEQFF
TRBJ2-1,TRBV12-3/TRBV12-4,NA,many,TGTGCCAGCAGTCCTTTCGGTCTCGATGAGCAGTTCTTC,CASSPFGLDEQFF
TRBJ1-4,TRBV7-9,NA,many,TGTGCCAGCAGCTTAGGTGGCAGGCAAAATGAAAAACTGTTTTTT,CASSLGGRQNEKLFF
TRBJ2-5,TRBV6-5,NA,few,TGTGCCAGCAGTTACTACCGTAATAAAGAGACCCAGTACTTC,CASSYYRNKETQYF
TRBJ2-4,TRBV6-2/TRBV6-3,TRBD1,NA,TGTGCCAGCAGTCAAGAGGGGGCAGTGGATCGTAAAAACATTCAGTACTTC,CASSQEGAVDRKNIQYF
TRBJ2-7,TRBV18,TRBD1,many,TGTGCCAGCTCACGGGACAGGGCCTCCTACGAGCAGTACTTC,CASSRDRASYEQYF
TRBJ1-1,TRBV6-1,NA,many,TGTGCCAGCACAGACAGGCTCGCTGAAGCTTTCTTT,CASTDRLAEAFF
TRBJ2-1,TRBV10-1,TRBD1,NA,TGCGCCAGCAGTCCCGGGACAGGGGATCTCTACAATGAGCAGTTCTTC,CASSPGTGDLYNEQFF
TRBJ1-1,TRBV3-1,TRBD1,many,TGTGCCAGCAGCCTGGGACAGGGGGCGCGGGCTTTCTTT,CASSLGQGARAFF
TRBJ2-1,TRBV3-1,TRBD2,many,TGTGCCAGCACCCGACTAGCGCCAAACAATGAGCAGTTCTTC,CASTRLAPNNEQFF
TRBJ2-5,TRBV6-1,TRBD2,many,TGTGCCAGCAGGAACCTGACTAGCGGGAGGAGTGAGACCCAGTACTTC,CASRNLTSGRSETQYF
TRBJ1-4,TRBV5-1,TRBD1,NA,TGCGCCAGCAGCTTATACAGGGGTCGGGAAAAACTGTTTTTT,CASSLYRGREKLFF
TRBJ1-5,TRBV28,NA,NA,TGTGCCAGCAGTTTAGGATTTCCGAATCTCCAGCCCCAGCATTTT,CASSLGFPNLQPQHF